This T cell receptor beta chain comes out of a study of T cells in Graves' hyperthyroidism and ophthalmopathy. Study at large: Staff took peripheral blood when the initial diagnosis was made, before any treatment began.

RNA transcripts served as the template for amplifying TCR beta CDR3 regions. The TCR CDR3 was amplified in a first-round RT-PCR using the HTBI primer set. One entry per CDR3 protein results from TCRdb running MiXCR on the multiplex PCR reads. The sample gives approximately 620,000 distinct CDR3 sequences, 16% of which show up once; around 3.5% is in the top ten. This clonotype was seen at least ten times. Its antigen remains unidentified. General study findings and limits: Before onset, ophthalmopathy was predicted by the model a median around 6.5 months earlier. Within blood appeared most thyroid clonotypes that had expanded above 0.001.

The J segment lost 4 bases and the V segment lost 2 bases, leaving 10 bases of the junction unmatched. Germline V gene lookup returns CDR1 DFQATT and CDR2 SNEGSKA (reference sequence). The CDR3 runs to 17 residues. The sample was blood. V gene TRBV20-1 combines with J gene TRBJ2-1; 11 bases are a match to TRBD2. This receptor was taken from a woman between 40 and 55 years old with Graves' ophthalmopathy. CDR3 bases: TGCAGTGCTAGAAGGGCGGGGCTAGCGGGAGGTTACAATGAGCAGTTCTTC. The encoded protein is CSARRAGLAGGYNEQFF.